The 30 T cell receptor beta chains reported below all come from one sample, sequenced in a study of shared clonotypes between healthy human individuals. Profiled with immunoSEQ multiplex PCR; TCRdb holds only in-frame clones, not every one. The data contain 2,500,000 or so clones, approximately 90% of them singletons. Sequenced input: naive CD4+ T cells sorted from blood. Subset: CD45RA+ positively selected. These receptors came from a young man in good health.

CDR3 nucleotide sequence: TGTGCCAGCAGCGGGGACAGGCCTAATTCACCCCTCCACTTT. It yields the protein CASSGDRPNSPLHF. The V and J genes are TRBV7-3 and TRBJ1-6, with 8 bases lining up with TRBD1. CDR1 is SGHTA, CDR2 FQGTGA, per germline. CDR3 length: 14 amino acids. V lost 5 bases, J lost 6 bases, and 3 bases stayed unmatched.

Points on this clone: At one of its ends the junction is not consistent with the germline gene, which may arise from a read error. The chain couples TRBV5-1 to TRBJ1-1, with TRBD1 identical over 9 bases. Germline CDR1 reads SGHRS; CDR2 reads YFSETQ. The CDR3 sequence is 15 residues long. The CDR3 DNA is TGTGCCAGCAGCAATACCGGACAGGGGCACACTGAAGCTTTCTTT. Its translation is CASSNTGQGHTEAFF.

The CDR3 DNA is TGTGCCAGCTCACCCCCCGGTCGGGGACGGAACTCCTACGAGCAGTACTTC. Its translation: CASSPPGRGRNSYEQYF. The chain carries TRBV18 and TRBJ2-7, with D tentatively TRBD1 or TRBD2 (5 bases each). Germline lookup yields CDR1 KGHSH and CDR2 LQKENI. The ends were cut back, 3 bases at V and 0 bases at J, with 18 bases in the middle. The CDR3 loop spans 17 amino acids.

The J gene is TRBJ1-1, the V gene TRBV6-1; 9 bases line up with TRBD1. Germline CDR1 is MNHNS and CDR2 is SASEGT. There are 14 residues in the CDR3. The ends lost 6 bases at V and 8 bases at J; junction bases unmatched: 10. The CDR3 DNA reads TGTGCCAGCAGGGCAGGGACAGGGACCCGCGAAGCTTTCTTT. Translating gives CASRAGTGTREAFF.

The chain carries TRBV10-1 and TRBJ2-5; 9 bases are a match to TRBD1. Germline V lookup: CDR1 WNHNN, CDR2 SYGVQD (reference sequence). V lost 3 bases, J lost 4 bases, and 6 bases stayed unmatched. This CDR3 is built from 15 residues. The CDR3 nucleotides read TGCGCCAGCAGTGATGCCCGACAGGGGGGAGAGACCCAGTACTTC. Encoded protein: CASSDARQGGETQYF.

The V call is TRBV6-1, the J call TRBJ1-1, with D tentatively TRBD1 (5 bases). The CDR3 is 14 amino acids. Germline V lookup: CDR1 MNHNS, CDR2 SASEGT. The V gene lost 4 bases and the J gene lost 4 bases, with 13 bases spanning the gap. The CDR3 loop reads CASSVPRGVTEAFF. The CDR3 DNA sequence: TGTGCCAGCAGTGTCCCCCGGGGGGTCACTGAAGCTTTCTTT.

This chain uses TRBV19 with TRBJ1-4; maybe TRBD1 (6 bases). Per the germline V gene, CDR1 is LNHDA and CDR2 is SQIVND (reference sequence). The V and J ends lost 5 bases and 5 bases respectively, with 12 bases between them. CDR3 length equals 14 residues. The CDR3: CASSGDRTNEKLFF. CDR3 sequence (DNA): TGTGCCAGTAGTGGAGACAGGACGAATGAAAAACTGTTTTTT. The full variable domain, its missing parts supplied by reference TRBV19 and TRBJ1-4, is DGGITQSPKYLFRKEGQNVTLSCEQNLNHDAMYWYRQDPGQGLRLIYYSQIVNDFQKGDIAEGYSVSREKKESFPLTVTSAQKNPTAFYLCASSGDRTNEKLFFGSGTQLSVL.

The rearrangement links TRBV5-6 to TRBJ2-7; no reliable D call. The germline V and J ends were trimmed by 5 bases and 0 bases, with 15 bases remaining between them. This CDR3 contains 15 residues. Looked up from germline, CDR1 is SGHDT and CDR2 is YYEEEE. This chain's CDR3 is CASRTYSQNSYEQYF. In nucleotides, the CDR3 is TGTGCCAGCAGGACATATAGCCAGAACTCCTACGAGCAGTACTTC.

A word on this clone: Other DNA variants within this sample encode the same CDR3. The gene calls are TRBV6-1 and TRBJ2-5; 9 bases line up with TRBD2. This CDR3 is 16 amino acids long. The ends lost 1 base at V and 1 base at J; junction bases unmatched: 4. Per the germline V gene, CDR1 is MNHNS and CDR2 is SASEGT. The CDR3, as DNA: TGTGCCAGCAGTGAAGGTCGAGCGGGGGGCCAAGAGACCCAGTACTTC. It translates to CASSEGRAGGQETQYF.

The rearrangement links TRBV7-2 to TRBJ2-7, with D tentatively TRBD2 (9 bases). The germline V gene encodes CDR1 SGHTA and CDR2 FQGNSA. CDR3 length equals 19 residues. Trimming took 6 bases from V and 2 from J, leaving 29 bases between them. The CDR3 DNA reads as TGTGCCAGCAGTTACACCCGGACAGGGTGGACTAGCGAGCCCTACGAGCAGTACTTC. Translation gives CASSYTRTGWTSEPYEQYF.

Of note for this clone: The sample contains more than one DNA sequence encoding this CDR3. The gene calls are TRBV2 and TRBJ2-3; 10 nucleotides agree with TRBD2. Germline CDR1 is SNHLY and CDR2 is FYNNEI. The CDR3 is made up of 15 amino acids. V was clipped by 4 bases and J by 1 base; unmatched bases: 2. The CDR3 sequence is CASSALAGGTDTQYF. CDR3 DNA sequence: TGTGCCAGCAGTGCCCTAGCGGGGGGCACAGATACGCAGTATTTT.

The J gene is TRBJ2-3, the V gene TRBV29-1, with a weak D call TRBD1 (6 bases). Deletions cut 4 bases from V and 5 bases from J, with 19 bases between. In germline, CDR1 is SQVTM, CDR2 ANQGSEA. The CDR3 loop spans 15 amino acids. The CDR3 coding sequence is TGCAGCGTTGCAGGGGCGATTGATTATATAGATACGCAGTATTTT. Translated, it gives CSVAGAIDYIDTQYF.

The chain joins TRBV14 to TRBJ2-1, with 7 bases identical to TRBD2. Germline CDR1 reads SGHDN; CDR2 reads FVKESK. Trimming cost V 3 bases and J 6 bases; bases outside gene matches: 14. There are 17 residues in the CDR3. The CDR3 DNA reads TGTGCCAGCAGCCATCCCGAGGGGAGGGCGAAAATCAATGAGCAGTTCTTC. As protein: CASSHPEGRAKINEQFF.

This clone is a singleton in its sample. This chain links TRBV6-5 with TRBJ1-2; no definite D call. Germline-derived CDR1 and CDR2 are MNHEY and SVGAGI. CDR3 length: 13 amino acids. V dropped 7 bases and J dropped 0 bases, with 9 bases sitting between them. For the CDR3, the DNA is TGTGCCAGCACCAACACCCCTAACTATGGCTACACCTTC. Translating it yields CASTNTPNYGYTF.

The chain has TRBV6-6 and TRBJ2-7; D is possibly TRBD1 (6 bases). V was cut by 5 bases and J by 0 bases, with 17 bases left in between. Per the germline V gene, CDR1 is MNHNY and CDR2 is SVGAGI (reference sequence). There are 16 residues in the CDR3. CDR3 in amino acids: CASSQGTGWSSYEQYF. CDR3 bases: TGTGCCAGCAGTCAAGGTACAGGGTGGAGCTCCTACGAGCAGTACTTC.

This chain connects TRBV5-4 to TRBJ2-7; TRBD1 aligns across 7 bases. Trimming removed 4 bases from V and 0 bases from J; junction bases left unmatched: 7. The CDR3 extends over 15 amino acids. Germline loops: CDR1 SGHNT, CDR2 YYREEE (reference sequence). The CDR3 loop is CASSIGTASSYEQYF. CDR3 DNA: TGTGCCAGCAGCATCGGGACAGCTAGCTCCTACGAGCAGTACTTC. Full variable domain (remainder filled in from reference TRBV5-4 and TRBJ2-7): ETGVTQSPTHLIKTRGQQVTLRCSSQSGHNTVSWYQQALGQGPQFIFQYYREEENGRGNFPPRFSGLQFPNYSSELNVNALELDDSALYLCASSIGTASSYEQYFGPGTRLTVT.

This sequence joins TRBV7-2 and TRBJ2-5; D gene ambiguous. Trimming left V 5 bases short and J 5 bases short, with 12 bases between. Germline V gene lookup returns CDR1 SGHTA and CDR2 FQGNSA. The CDR3 loop spans 13 amino acids. This chain's CDR3 is CASSPVGSETQYF. In DNA form, the CDR3 reads TGTGCCAGCAGCCCCGTCGGTTCCGAGACCCAGTACTTC.

J is TRBJ2-7 and V is TRBV2, with D perhaps matching TRBD1 (5 bases). CDR1 is SNHLY, CDR2 FYNNEI, per germline. The CDR3 covers 14 residues. V was shortened by 10 bases and J by 6 bases, with 22 bases between the two germline ends. The CDR3 here is CATNRLLSRSEQYF. The CDR3 region has the DNA TGTGCCACCAACAGGCTACTTAGCAGAAGCGAGCAGTACTTC.

The V gene is TRBV30, the J gene TRBJ2-6, with 9 bases matching TRBD1. J gave up 4 bases and V 0 bases, and 4 bases lay outside the gene matches. Germline values: CDR1 GTSNPN, CDR2 SVGIG (reference sequence). This CDR3 has 16 residues. CDR3 nucleotides: TGTGCCTGGAGTGTACAACAGGGGGCGGGGGCCAACGTCCTGACTTTC. It codes for CAWSVQQGAGANVLTF.

The J gene is TRBJ1-1, the V gene TRBV7-9; no firm D call. Germline V CDR1 and CDR2: SEHNR, FQNEAQ (reference sequence). This CDR3 region has 13 residues. The V end lost 5 bases, the J end lost 5 bases, and 12 bases lay between the germline ends. CDR3 nucleotides: TGTGCCAGCAGCCCGCGGGAGTCTACTGAAGCTTTCTTT. It is translated as CASSPRESTEAFF.

The chain carries TRBV10-1 and TRBJ1-4; TRBD1 might be the D (5 bases). Germline loops: CDR1 WNHNN, CDR2 SYGVQD (reference sequence). CDR3 length: 15 residues. V lost 2 bases to trimming and J lost 3 bases, with 10 bases between them. Written as DNA, the CDR3 is TGCGCCAGCAGTGAGAACTTGGGGGCTAATGAAAAACTGTTTTTT. Amino acid sequence: CASSENLGANEKLFF.

The rearrangement links TRBV19 to TRBJ2-1; 11 bases are shared with TRBD1. CDR3 length: 13 amino acids. V shed 8 bases and J 15 bases; nucleotides not matched to a gene: 12. From germline, CDR1 is LNHDA and CDR2 SQIVND (reference sequence). The CDR3 loop reads CASRPDRGQVPFF. As DNA, the CDR3 is TGTGCCAGTCGCCCGGACAGGGGGCAGGTACCGTTCTTC.

About this clone: This sample includes further DNA sequences coding for the same CDR3. The rearrangement joins TRBV18 to TRBJ2-1, with D uncertain. The CDR3 spans 11 residues. Looked up from germline, CDR1 is KGHSH and CDR2 is LQKENI. Between the trimmed V and J ends, which lost 3 bases and 5 bases, there was a span of 2 bases. CDR3 sequence reads: CASSPHNEQFF. The CDR3 nucleotides are TGTGCCAGCTCACCGCACAATGAGCAGTTCTTC.

The chain couples TRBV6-1 to TRBJ1-4; 10 bases line up with TRBD1. The germline gives CDR1 MNHNS, CDR2 SASEGT. V was clipped by 8 bases and J by 4 bases; unmatched bases: 7. The CDR3 is 15 amino acids. The CDR3 bases are TGTGCCAGCCGGGACAGGGGCCTCCTTAATGAAAAACTGTTTTTT. Translation: CASRDRGLLNEKLFF.

J is TRBJ1-3 and V is TRBV7-2; no definite D call. The CDR3 has 14 residues. Trimming left V 5 bases short and J 9 bases short, with 17 bases between. The germline V gene encodes CDR1 SGHTA and CDR2 FQGNSA. In DNA, the CDR3 is TGTGCCAGCAGCACACAAGGACCGACGGGCACCATATATTTT. This encodes CASSTQGPTGTIYF. The whole variable domain, filled in from reference TRBV7-2 and TRBJ1-3, reads GAGVSQSPSNKVTEKGKDVELRCDPISGHTALYWYRQSLGQGLEFLIYFQGNSAPDKSGLPSDRFSAERTGGSVSTLTIQRTQQEDSAVYLCASSTQGPTGTIYFGEGSWLTVV.

This rearrangement joins TRBV5-4 to TRBJ2-7; 8 bases line up with TRBD1. The V gene end was trimmed by 4 bases and the J gene end by 2 bases; junction bases not matched to a gene: 8. This CDR3 comprises 15 residues. CDR1 and CDR2 from the germline V gene are SGHNT and YYREEE (reference sequence). CDR3: CASSGPGQVPYEQYF. CDR3 sequence (DNA): TGTGCCAGCAGCGGCCCGGGACAGGTCCCCTACGAGCAGTACTTC.

The chain joins TRBV6-1 to TRBJ1-3; D unclear. Germline assignment: CDR1 MNHNS and CDR2 SASEGT. V shed 2 bases and J shed 0 bases, with 8 bases lying between them. CDR3 length equals 15 residues. CDR3 nucleotides: TGTGCCAGCAGTGAATTGGGGAACTCTGGAAACACCATATATTTT. As protein: CASSELGNSGNTIYF.

The chain joins TRBV19 to TRBJ1-1, with unresolved D. CDR1 is LNHDA and CDR2 is SQIVND in the germline V gene (reference sequence). Deletions cut 7 bases from V and 11 bases from J, with 20 bases between. The CDR3 length is 13 residues. CDR3 protein: CASKARSARWAFF. CDR3 sequence (DNA): TGTGCCAGTAAGGCCAGGAGCGCCCGCTGGGCTTTCTTT.

The chain recombines TRBV29-1 with TRBJ2-3, with 10 bases matching TRBD2. Germline values: CDR1 SQVTM, CDR2 ANQGSEA. The CDR3 runs 15 residues. The junction had 5 bases not matched to a gene; V was cut back by 2 bases and J by 3 bases. The CDR3 DNA is TGCAGCGTTGAATCCAGCGGGGGGGCGACAGATACGCAGTATTTT. Its translation is CSVESSGGATDTQYF.

This chain connects TRBV27 to TRBJ2-2, with 8 positions matching TRBD2. Looked up from germline, CDR1 is MNHEY and CDR2 is SMNVEV (reference sequence). The V gene end was trimmed by 2 bases and the J gene end by 6 bases; junction bases not matched to a gene: 5. The CDR3 is 15 residues long. Here the CDR3 DNA reads TGTGCCAGCAGTTTACGGCTAGCGGGTTCCGGGGAGCTGTTTTTT. Translated: CASSLRLAGSGELFF.